The 14 T cell receptor beta chains below were found in one sample sequenced in a study of cytotoxic CD8 clonotypes in ibrutinib-treated CLL. The method was immunoSEQ multiplex PCR; TCRdb's version includes in-frame clones alone and lacks a portion of them. This sample has some 130,000 clones, with approximately 81% found just once. Sample: PBMCs, taken after 24 months of ibrutinib treatment. All receptors come from a human donor with chronic lymphocytic leukemia.

This chain joins TRBV19 and TRBJ2-1; 7 nucleotides align to TRBD1. Losses at the gene ends were 5 bases for V and 5 bases for J; bases not matched to a gene: 9. This CDR3 spans 15 amino acids. Germline CDR1 reads LNHDA; CDR2 reads SQIVND (reference sequence). The CDR3 region is CASSPRDSQDNEQFF. CDR3 bases: TGTGCCAGTAGTCCCCGGGACAGCCAGGACAATGAGCAGTTCTTC.

Details on this clone: A junction boundary mismatches the germline segment, possibly from a read error. The chain uses TRBV4-1 and TRBJ2-7, with 12 nucleotides matching TRBD2. The CDR3 totals 15 residues. Germline V gives CDR1 MGHRA, CDR2 YSYEKL. Written as DNA, the CDR3 is TGCGCCAGCAGCCAAGAAGGGACTAGCGGGTGGAAGAGGGACTTC. It codes for CASSQEGTSGWKRDF.

This clone has more than one count but fewer than ten. The chain combines TRBV6-5 with TRBJ2-1, with D maybe TRBD2 (7 bases). The CDR3 sequence is 16 residues long. Germline-derived CDR1 and CDR2 are MNHEY and SVGAGI. V lost 0 bases and J lost 7, with 16 bases in between. The DNA for the CDR3 is TGTGCCAGCAGTTACTCGGTGGCGGGGGCTAAGAATGAGCAGTTCTTC. Its protein product is CASSYSVAGAKNEQFF.

This clone was found once. The chain combines TRBV5-4 with TRBJ2-3, with a possible D match to TRBD1 (6 bases). With 0 bases removed from V and 0 bases from J, the gap between germline ends came to 8 bases. Germline V gene data show CDR1 as SGHNT and CDR2 as YYREEE (reference sequence). This CDR3 is 15 amino acids long. The CDR3 sequence is CASSLDGQSTDTQYF. The DNA for the CDR3 is TGTGCCAGCAGCTTGGACGGACAGAGCACAGATACGCAGTATTTT.

This clone was observed a single time. The CDR3 spells CASSLKSDSGNTIYF. The CDR3, as DNA: TGTGCCAGCTCACTTAAGTCGGACTCTGGAAACACCATATATTTT. The V call is TRBV18, the J call TRBJ1-3, with D unclear. CDR1 and CDR2 (germline): KGHSH, LQKENI. The V and J ends lost 4 bases and 0 bases respectively, with 10 bases between them. The CDR3 has 15 amino acids.

The rearrangement links TRBV19 to TRBJ1-5; TRBD1 matches 10 bases. Germline trimming cut 4 bases from V and 10 bases from J; bases unmatched to any gene: 4. The CDR3 runs to 13 residues. The germline gives CDR1 LNHDA, CDR2 SQIVND (reference sequence). CDR3 nucleotides: TGTGCCAGTAGTAGGGACAGGGGAGATCCCCAGCATTTT. It codes for CASSRDRGDPQHF.

The V and J genes are TRBV28 and TRBJ2-1; no firm D call. CDR1 and CDR2 from the germline V gene are MDHEN and SYDVKM. The CDR3 has 13 amino acids. The ends were cut back, 5 bases at V and 6 bases at J, with 11 bases in the middle. The CDR3 bases are TGTGCCAGCAGTCCCCTCGATTTCAATGAGCAGTTCTTC. Translating it yields CASSPLDFNEQFF.

The chain carries TRBV11-2 and TRBJ1-5; unclear D gene. Germline V lookup: CDR1 SGHAT, CDR2 FQNNGV. The V and J ends lost 0 bases and 0 bases respectively, with 9 bases between them. The CDR3 runs 16 residues. The CDR3 here is CASSLDPYSSNQPQHF. For the CDR3, the DNA is TGTGCCAGCAGCTTAGATCCGTACTCTAGCAATCAGCCCCAGCATTTT. Based on the CDR3 plus reference TRBV11-2 and TRBJ1-5, the full variable domain is EAGVAQSPRYKIIEKRQSVAFWCNPISGHATLYWYQQILGQGPKLLIQFQNNGVVDDSQLPKDRFSAERLKGVDSTLKIQPAKLEDSAVYLCASSLDPYSSNQPQHFGDGTRLSIL.

The chain is built from TRBV30 and TRBJ1-2, with 9 bases that match TRBD1. The V and J ends lost 3 bases and 8 bases, in that order; junction bases with no gene match: 7. Germline-derived CDR1 and CDR2 are GTSNPN and SVGIG (reference sequence). CDR3 size: 13 residues. CDR3 amino acids: CAWRGTGSEGYTF. The CDR3, as DNA: TGTGCCTGGAGGGGGACAGGGTCGGAAGGCTACACCTTC.

The chain uses TRBV11-2 and TRBJ2-5, with a possible D match to TRBD2 (6 bases). This CDR3 has 15 amino acids. Germline V gene sequence: CDR1 SGHAT, CDR2 FQNNGV. The V end lost 5 bases, the J end lost 1 base, and 14 bases lay between the germline ends. The CDR3 DNA reads as TGTGCCAGCAGCCAAGGGAACGGGGGCCAAGAGACCCAGTACTTC. Its protein is CASSQGNGGQETQYF.

This chain uses TRBV7-9 with TRBJ2-4; D may match TRBD1 or TRBD2 (5 bases each). Germline assignment: CDR1 SEHNR and CDR2 FQNEAQ (reference sequence). The CDR3 covers 15 residues. V gave up 3 bases and J gave up 3 bases, with 12 bases separating them. The CDR3 protein is CASSFEGLGKNIQYF. The CDR3 bases are TGTGCCAGCAGCTTCGAGGGGTTAGGCAAAAACATTCAGTACTTC.

The gene calls are TRBV7-2 and TRBJ1-2, with D unclear. This CDR3 has 15 residues. Germline values: CDR1 SGHTA, CDR2 FQGNSA. With 0 bases removed from V and 4 bases from J, the gap between germline ends came to 12 bases. CDR3 DNA sequence: TGTGCCAGCAGCTTAGCTCCCACCAACGGCTATGGCTACACCTTC. Protein sequence: CASSLAPTNGYGYTF.

The J gene is TRBJ1-1, the V gene TRBV15, with 7 bases that match TRBD1. Germline trimming cut 8 bases from V and 1 base from J; bases unmatched to any gene: 10. From germline, CDR1 is LNHNV and CDR2 YYDKDF (reference sequence). The length of the CDR3 is 15 residues. The CDR3 DNA reads TGTGCCACCCACCCGAACGACAGGGCGAACACTGAAGCTTTCTTT. Translating gives CATHPNDRANTEAFF.

This clone came up once. J is TRBJ1-4 and V is TRBV6-1; D may be TRBD1 (6 bases). V was clipped by 4 bases and J by 8 bases, with 26 bases between them. Germline CDR1 reads MNHNS; CDR2 reads SASEGT. This CDR3 is 18 amino acids long. The CDR3 region is CASSGQGQRERQQEKLFF. The CDR3 nucleotides are TGTGCCAGCAGTGGCCAGGGACAAAGGGAGAGGCAACAGGAAAAACTGTTTTTT.